This TCR beta chain was recovered during a study of long-term antiretroviral therapy in people with HIV (dated by TCRdb to the early 2020s). For the study in its entirety: The earliest samples were collected roughly a decade before the 2015 WHO recommendation for immediate ART, at a time when ART was usually postponed until CD4 counts fell. A retrospective serial study tested whether ART initiation and durable HIV suppression were associated with changes in peripheral blood TRB repertoire composition and diversity. A total of 192 cryopreserved PBMC samples were contributed to the cohort by 30 adults with confirmed HIV infection, with samples collected serially over a mean of around 6 years (range 1-12). Eleven of the 30 participants with HIV were female. No cross-contamination during QIAcube processing was seen in test extractions of a monoclonal T-cell line run alongside 30 or so polyclonal samples.

Based on the germline V gene, the CDR1 and CDR2 sequences are SQVTM and ANQGSEA. The CDR3, cysteine through phenylalanine, is 13 amino acids long. Solely the CDR3 DNA is kept, with 39 bases framed from the first base. V loses 5 bases, J loses 3 bases, and the germline ends lie 14 bases apart. General study outcomes and caveats: HIV repertoires had narrower CDR3 length ranges than controls, and the network structure suggested an antigen-experienced repertoire that shifted only slightly toward naive after ART. Because cell numbers in pre-ART samples were limited, unsorted PBMC were profiled instead of sorted CD4+ and CD8+ T cells. Samples dated from the mid-2000s to the late 2010s, and the ART regimens used may be less effective than current ones. No data were available on ART adherence, viral resistance or therapy changes, limiting inferences about post-ART repertoire changes. Starting ART was linked to a significant rise in TRB diversity, yet even after long-term ART the diversity remained significantly lower than in transplant donor controls. The repertoire was dominated across all time points by expanded TRB clones identified before ART initiation, although this dominance was seen to fluctuate and to decrease in many PLHIV after ART. Because PBMC availability was limited, only the TCR beta chain was sequenced, with no alpha chain pairing.

Remarks on this clone: Its antigen is not yet known. It has no much larger one-base neighbor in the sample; base qualities were not kept.

Sequencing of the TRB variable region was done with the immunoSEQ hsTCRB v3.0 assay at survey level resolution. TRB sequencing targeted a depth of 40,000-50,000 T-cell genomes per sample. TRB libraries were pooled and sequenced on an Illumina MiSeq using a v3 150-cycle kit. The original pipeline was this. Repertoire analysis ran in R within a reproducible Nextflow workflow covering QC, data transformation and analysis. LymphoSeq2, an R package for AIRR-Seq data exploration, was used to implement custom analyses. Four samples yielding fewer than 5000 total TRB sequences were excluded, leaving 188 analyzed HIV repertoires. Among the approximately 180 retained HIV repertoires, approximately 59 were collected before ART initiation and 129 after ART initiation. Repertoires were downsampled to 5000 TRB nucleotide sequences, and summary statistics were averaged over 100 downsampling iterations. The analysis kept only TRB sequences whose CDR3 regions were at least seven amino acids long. Two measures captured diversity: a Shannon entropy-derived clonality score and the Gini coefficient. In the repertoire networks, any two of the top 5000 CDR3 amino acid sequences were linked whenever the two sequences differed by an edit distance of one. For TRB CDR3 amino acid sequences, GLIPH2 was used to predict antigen specificity groups and MHC restriction. To flag known associations with CMV, EBV, HIV or tissue antigens, CDR3 amino acid sequences were compared against VDJdb and McPAS-TCR. Pre-ART, post-ART and control groups were compared with Wilcoxon signed-rank tests and Holm-Bonferroni correction. Imported from immuneACCESS, the table was reduced by TCRdb to in-frame sequences with V and J called. These copies leave out some clones; in studies compared against another copy, an unresolved V gene accounts for under half, and the cause of the remainder is not known. V and J calls and clone size are those listed in that table; D and trimming were worked out from the DNA. Across this sample there are about 21,000 clones, with more than 70% seen only once. The top ten hold 3.5% of the sample.

To be included, a participant needed at least one PBMC sample from before ART initiation plus at least two post-ART samples. Treatment was received in the United States of America by all participants with HIV. Before DNA extraction, cryopreserved samples of roughly 0.95-10 million PBMC were thawed and washed. At the time of the earliest PBMC sample, participants with HIV were aged between roughly 20 and 54 years. Per participant, PBMC samples came from 1-4 timepoints prior to ART initiation and 2-8 timepoints following ART initiation, for a median of 7 samples. For every participant, serial HIV viral load, CD4+ T-cell count, ART history and demographic data were obtained. Using a Qiagen kit on a QIAcube, genomic DNA was extracted from unsorted PBMC, with samples processed in batches of 12.

The sequencing here drew on unsorted PBMCs, taken 2.3 years after starting antiretroviral therapy. The TCR sequence derives from a man aged 60 to 69 with HIV. The chain uses TRBV29-1 and TRBJ2-7, with no reliable assignment of the D segment. The sequence in DNA is TGCAGCGTTTCCGGACGGTTAAACTACGAGCAGTACTTC. Its product reads: CSVSGRLNYEQYF.